The 10 T cell receptor beta chains below all came from one sample that was sequenced in a study of cytotoxic CD8 clonotypes in ibrutinib-treated CLL. Sequenced by immunoSEQ multiplex PCR; TCRdb stores in-frame clones only, minus some. The data hold about 180,000 clones, with about 84% observed a single time. Specimen: PBMCs, collected after 24 months of ibrutinib treatment. These receptors were obtained from a human donor with chronic lymphocytic leukemia.

This rearrangement joins TRBV18 to TRBJ1-1; tentatively, D is TRBD1 (6 bases). The CDR3 spans 16 residues. V was cut by 3 bases and J by 4 bases, with 18 bases left in between. Germline assignment: CDR1 KGHSH and CDR2 LQKENI. DNA of the CDR3: TGTGCCAGCTCACCCCAACAGGTACGAGGGGGCACTGAAGCTTTCTTT. Amino acid sequence: CASSPQQVRGGTEAFF.

This chain's CDR3 is CASRGGASREKLFF. The CDR3, as DNA: TGTGCCAGCAGGGGGGGGGCCAGTCGTGAAAAACTGTTTTTT. V is TRBV5-6 and J is TRBJ1-4; D may be TRBD1 (6 bases). This CDR3 has 14 amino acids. V shed 5 bases and J shed 7 bases, with 15 bases lying between them. Germline V gives CDR1 SGHDT, CDR2 YYEEEE. Full variable domain (outside the CDR3, taken from reference TRBV5-6 and TRBJ1-4): DAGVTQSPTHLIKTRGQQVTLRCSPKSGHDTVSWYQQALGQGPQFIFQYYEEEERQRGNFPDRFSGHQFPNYSSELNVNALLLGDSALYLCASRGGASREKLFFGSGTQLSVL.

In this sample, this clone turned up a few times. Here the CDR3 reads CASSPSRQGEAFF. As DNA, the CDR3 is TGCGCCAGCAGCCCTTCACGACAGGGAGAAGCTTTCTTT. This chain joins TRBV4-1 and TRBJ1-1, with 7 bases fitting TRBD1. This CDR3 has 13 residues. V lost 4 bases and J lost 8; bases outside the gene matches: 7. Germline V lookup: CDR1 MGHRA, CDR2 YSYEKL.

The V and J genes are TRBV19 and TRBJ2-4, with TRBD1 as a possible D gene (7 bases). V lost 9 bases and J 1 base, leaving 16 bases between the germline ends. The CDR3 contains 15 residues. The germline gives CDR1 LNHDA, CDR2 SQIVND (reference sequence). Here the CDR3 DNA reads TGTGCCAGGCTTTACAGGGGACTTGCCAAAAACATTCAGTACTTC. Its protein product is CARLYRGLAKNIQYF.

This chain joins TRBV6-1 and TRBJ2-5; D perhaps matches TRBD2 (5 bases). Between the trimmed V and J ends, which lost 8 bases and 5 bases, there was a span of 21 bases. Germline lookup yields CDR1 MNHNS and CDR2 SASEGT. The CDR3 length is 15 residues. The CDR3 protein is CASGGGRVRLETQYF. The CDR3 region has the DNA TGTGCCAGCGGTGGAGGCCGTGTTCGTTTGGAGACCCAGTACTTC.

The CDR3 here is CASSKFLGLNNQPQHF. The CDR3 DNA reads as TGTGCCAGTAGTAAGTTTTTGGGGCTCAATAATCAGCCCCAGCATTTT. The chain carries TRBV19 and TRBJ1-5; D is perhaps TRBD1 (5 bases). The V end lost 4 bases, the J end lost 4 bases, and 17 bases lay between the germline ends. In germline, CDR1 is LNHDA, CDR2 SQIVND (reference sequence). The CDR3 is 16 residues long.

The chain couples TRBV5-1 to TRBJ2-7, with 8 positions matching TRBD1. Germline V lookup: CDR1 SGHRS, CDR2 YFSETQ. The CDR3 extends over 15 amino acids. V lost 2 bases, J lost 0 bases, and 4 bases stayed unmatched. CDR3 nucleotides: TGCGCCAGCAGCTTCGGGGACAGGAGCTCCTACGAGCAGTACTTC. Residues: CASSFGDRSSYEQYF.

The rearrangement links TRBV9 to TRBJ2-6; perhaps TRBD1 as D (5 bases). CDR3 length: 15 amino acids. Between the trimmed V and J ends, which lost 0 bases and 3 bases, there was a span of 7 bases. CDR1 is SGDLS, CDR2 YYNGEE, per germline. CDR3 DNA: TGTGCCAGCAGCGTAGCAGGGAATGGGGCCAACGTCCTGACTTTC. Its protein product is CASSVAGNGANVLTF.

This rearrangement joins TRBV11-2 to TRBJ2-5; 8 nucleotides line up with TRBD1. This CDR3 spans 15 amino acids. V gave up 3 bases and J gave up 2 bases; unmatched junction bases: 5. Germline loops: CDR1 SGHAT, CDR2 FQNNGV. The CDR3 DNA sequence: TGTGCCAGCAGCTTCGAAGGACAGGGTCAAGAGACCCAGTACTTC. As protein: CASSFEGQGQETQYF.

The genes are TRBV2 and TRBJ2-7; D is possibly TRBD2 (6 bases). Germline CDR1 is SNHLY and CDR2 is FYNNEI. There are 11 residues in the CDR3. V gave up 11 bases and J gave up 1 base, with 9 bases separating them. The CDR3 DNA is TGTGCCGGCGGGAAATCCTACGAGCAGTACTTC. This encodes CAGGKSYEQYF. Looking up the rest from reference TRBV2 and TRBJ2-7 gives the full variable domain: EPEVTQTPSHQVTQMGQEVILRCVPISNHLYFYWYRQILGQKVEFLVSFYNNEISEKSEIFDDQFSVERPDGSNFTLKIRSTKLEDSAMYFCAGGKSYEQYFGPGTRLTVT.